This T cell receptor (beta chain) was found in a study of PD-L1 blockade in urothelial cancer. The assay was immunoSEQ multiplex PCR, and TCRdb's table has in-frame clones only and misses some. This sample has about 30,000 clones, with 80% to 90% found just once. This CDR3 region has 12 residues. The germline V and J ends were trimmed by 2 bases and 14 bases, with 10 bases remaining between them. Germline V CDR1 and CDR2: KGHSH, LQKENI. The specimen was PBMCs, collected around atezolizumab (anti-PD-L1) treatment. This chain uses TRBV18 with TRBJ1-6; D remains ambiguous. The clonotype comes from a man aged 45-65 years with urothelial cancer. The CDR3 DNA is TGTGCCAGCTCACCAGGGTTGGGAGCCCTCCACTTT. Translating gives CASSPGLGALHF. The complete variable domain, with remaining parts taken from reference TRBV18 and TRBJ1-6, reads NAGVMQNPRHLVRRRGQEARLRCSPMKGHSHVYWYRQLPEEGLKFMVYLQKENIIDESGMPKERFSAEFPKEGPSILRIQQVVRGDSAAYFCASSPGLGALHFGNGTRLTVT.